This T cell receptor (beta chain) originates from a study of T-cell memory formation after mild COVID-19. About the research overall: For the most part, TCR clusters were specific to one donor. Study-wide findings and caveats: CD4/CD8 balance characterized clones contracting day 15 to 85, and CD4+ skew characterized later expanders.

TCRdb used MiXCR to reprocess the 5' RACE reads, holding one entry per CDR3 protein. This sample has approximately 340,000 distinct CDR3 sequences, with around a sixth found just once. Germline V lookup: CDR1 SEHNR, CDR2 FQNEAQ (reference sequence). The CDR3 is 12 residues long. The V end lost 8 bases, the J end lost 9 bases, and 14 bases lay between the germline ends. A note on this clonotype: What it binds is not known.

This chain uses TRBV7-9 with TRBJ2-1; no firm D call. The source is a man aged 18 to 35 who had mild COVID-19 (a few samples of this study predate the infection). Cell type and time point are not known. The sample was PBMCs or a T cell subset sorted from them (not recorded which). The CDR3 loop is CASESHMGEQFF. CDR3 bases: TGTGCCAGCGAAAGTCATATGGGTGAGCAGTTCTTC.